These 4 T cell receptor beta chains came from one sample sequenced in a study of shared clonotypes between healthy human individuals. Some clones are missing from TCRdb's copy, which holds only in-frame ones; the method was immunoSEQ multiplex PCR. Counted here are a few hundred thousand clones, around 72% occurring once; the ten biggest clones make up about 9.3%. The specimen sequenced was memory CD4+ T cells sorted from blood. Subset noted: CD45RA-negative fraction. These receptors were collected from a man aged 25-40 years in good health.

The chain has TRBV6-1 and TRBJ1-2; 9 bases fit TRBD1. The CDR3 runs 13 residues. V dropped 6 bases and J dropped 4; count of bases not matched to a gene: 3. Germline V gives CDR1 MNHNS, CDR2 SASEGT. The CDR3 sequence: CASSGTGSYGYTF. The DNA of the CDR3 is TGTGCCAGCAGCGGGACAGGGTCCTATGGCTACACCTTC.

The gene calls are TRBV2 and TRBJ2-5, with 7 bases matching TRBD2. Germline assignment: CDR1 SNHLY and CDR2 FYNNEI. After removal of 6 bases from V and 11 bases from J, the junction contained 12 bases not matched to a gene. There are 13 residues in the CDR3. CDR3 DNA sequence: TGTGCCAGCAGCCGGCTAGCGGCTAAGCGGCAGTACTTC. This codes for CASSRLAAKRQYF.

The chain recombines TRBV19 with TRBJ1-2; 7 bases align to TRBD1. Germline values: CDR1 LNHDA, CDR2 SQIVND (reference sequence). V was clipped by 4 bases and J by 4 bases; unmatched bases: 3. The CDR3 runs to 13 residues. This chain's CDR3 is CASSTRDSYGYTF. In DNA form, the CDR3 reads TGTGCCAGTAGTACGCGGGACAGCTATGGCTACACCTTC. Drawing the rest from reference TRBV19 and TRBJ1-2, the complete variable domain is DGGITQSPKYLFRKEGQNVTLSCEQNLNHDAMYWYRQDPGQGLRLIYYSQIVNDFQKGDIAEGYSVSREKKESFPLTVTSAQKNPTAFYLCASSTRDSYGYTFGSGTRLTVV.

The chain couples TRBV2 to TRBJ2-2; D unclear. CDR1 is SNHLY, CDR2 FYNNEI, per germline. With 3 bases removed from V and 1 base from J, the gap between germline ends came to 15 bases. This CDR3 has 17 residues. CDR3 amino acids: CASSDIVWQENTGELFF. CDR3 nucleotide sequence: TGTGCCAGCAGTGATATCGTGTGGCAGGAGAACACCGGGGAGCTGTTTTTT. The variable domain in full, with the rest retrieved from reference TRBV2 and TRBJ2-2, is EPEVTQTPSHQVTQMGQEVILRCVPISNHLYFYWYRQILGQKVEFLVSFYNNEISEKSEIFDDQFSVERPDGSNFTLKIRSTKLEDSAMYFCASSDIVWQENTGELFFGEGSRLTVL.